The next 29 T cell receptor beta chains were all read from a single sample in a study of tumor-infiltrating lymphocytes in primary liver carcinoma. They got blood RNA out of unsorted whole blood and also pulled out germline DNA. TCR beta cDNA was prepared out of 500 ng total RNA by means of a constant-region primer. Investigators got TCR beta libraries out of three nested multiplex PCR rounds, done with slightly modified ARM-PCR. The opening two PCR rounds, about 10 cycles each, paired TRBV1-TRBV30 forward primers with a C-beta reverse primer. Each CDR3 protein gets one entry after TCRdb re-called the multiplex PCR reads with MiXCR. The sample records fewer than 350,000 distinct CDR3 sequences, 65% being singletons. Sample: peripheral blood. The receptors originated from a man aged 35 to 55 with primary liver carcinoma and hepatitis B virus infection.

This clonotype was seen many times. The chain recombines TRBV29-1 with TRBJ1-4; tentative D call: TRBD1 (5 bases). The CDR3 spans 14 residues. Germline V lookup: CDR1 SQVTM, CDR2 ANQGSEA. Trimming cost V 5 bases and J 4 bases, with 14 bases left between them. The CDR3 bases are TGCAGCGTTATAGGGGACGGCCATAATGAAAAACTGTTTTTT. Its protein is CSVIGDGHNEKLFF.

About this clonotype: One end of the junction does not line up with germline, which may come from a read error. The genes are TRBV11-2 and TRBJ2-7; 12 nucleotides match TRBD2. This CDR3 region has 16 residues. CDR1 is SGHAT and CDR2 is FQNNGV in the germline V gene. The CDR3 spells CASSLALAGGPSEKYF. For the CDR3, the DNA is TGTGCTAGCAGCTTAGCTCTAGCGGGAGGGCCCTCCGAGAAGTACTTC.

This clonotype occurred many times. The genes are TRBV12-3 or TRBV12-4 and TRBJ2-6; TRBD1 or TRBD2 may be the D gene (5 bases each). This CDR3 comprises 16 residues. Trimming removed 4 bases at V and 3 bases at J, with 13 bases between. CDR3: CASSSPGPGGANVLTF. CDR3 bases: TGTGCCAGCAGTTCGCCGGGACCGGGTGGGGCCAACGTCCTGACTTTC.

This clonotype was recorded only once. A much larger clone differs from this one at a single base, so this may be a read error. The chain combines TRBV4-2 with TRBJ1-2; 10 nucleotides align to TRBD1. In germline, CDR1 is LGHNA, CDR2 YNFKEQ. This CDR3 region has 14 residues. DNA for the CDR3: TGTGCCAGCAGCTGGGACAGGGGTGTTGATGGCTGCACCTTC. Its translation is CASSWDRGVDGCTF.

Details on this clonotype: A junction end diverges from the germline sequence, so it may reflect a read error. The chain carries TRBV10-3 and TRBJ1-5; 9 nucleotides align to TRBD1. Germline V CDR1 and CDR2: ENHRY, SYGVKD. There are 14 residues in the CDR3. The CDR3 protein is CASGGTGNNQSQHF. CDR3 nucleotide sequence: TGTGCCTCAGGGGGGACAGGGAACAATCAGTCCCAGCATTTT.

Turning to this clonotype: A read error may account for a junction end that differs from germline. The V call is TRBV4-3, the J call TRBJ2-7, with a possible D match to TRBD2 (5 bases). This CDR3 is built from 13 residues. CDR1 and CDR2 from the germline V gene are LGHNA and YSLEER. CDR3 region: CASNQDPGLAQYF. CDR3 DNA sequence: TGCGCCAGCAACCAAGACCCGGGATTGGCCCAATACTTC.

About this clonotype: Relative to the germline gene, one junction end is altered; a read error may explain this. CDR3 protein: CTSSLAAGQGARGEVVIQYF. DNA for the CDR3: TGTACCAGCAGCCTTGCGGCAGGCCAAGGGGCAAGAGGAGAGGTGGTCATTCAGTACTTC. V usage is TRBV11-2 and J usage is TRBJ2-4, with a weak D call TRBD1 (5 bases). CDR1 and CDR2 (germline): SGHAT, FQNNGV. This CDR3 has 20 amino acids.

Concerning this clonotype: Relative to the germline gene, one junction end is altered; a read error may explain this. The rearrangement joins TRBV11-2 to TRBJ1-6; D is perhaps TRBD1 (5 bases). Germline CDR1 is SGHAT and CDR2 is FQNNGV. This CDR3 spans 14 amino acids. The CDR3 DNA follows: TGTGCCAGCAGCTTATCAGGGTATAACTCACCCCTCCACTTT. It encodes CASSLSGYNSPLHF.

The chain combines TRBV28 with TRBJ2-7, with D perhaps TRBD1 (5 bases). Germline V lookup: CDR1 MDHEN, CDR2 SYDVKM. The CDR3 has 14 residues. V was cut by 3 bases and J by 2 bases, with 11 bases left in between. CDR3 sequence: CASSFQQEPYEQYF. Written as DNA, the CDR3 is TGTGCCAGCAGTTTCCAACAGGAACCCTACGAGCAGTACTTC.

Concerning this clonotype: A much larger clonotype is one base distant, so this may be a read error. The chain carries TRBV29-1 and TRBJ2-7; TRBD2 is a possible D gene (6 bases). CDR3 length equals 14 residues. Germline assignment: CDR1 SQVTM and CDR2 ANQGSEA. This chain's CDR3 is CSVKEGDFSYKQYF. The CDR3 DNA reads TGCAGCGTCAAAGAAGGGGACTTCTCCTACAAGCAGTACTTC.

This clonotype was counted only a few times. The chain carries TRBV6-6 and TRBJ2-1; tentative D call: TRBD1 (6 bases). Per germline, CDR1 MNHNY and CDR2 SVGAGI (reference sequence). The CDR3 consists of 15 residues. V lost 2 bases and J 5 bases, leaving 13 bases between the germline ends. CDR3 sequence (DNA): TGTGCCAGCAGTTACACCCGGGACACCCACAATGAGCAGTTCTTC. It encodes CASSYTRDTHNEQFF.

In regard to this clonotype: A junction end diverges from the germline sequence, so it may reflect a read error. The chain employs TRBV11-2 and TRBJ1-1; TRBD1 might be the D (6 bases). In germline, CDR1 is SGHAT, CDR2 FQNNGV. The CDR3 is made up of 13 amino acids. The CDR3 is CASSFNRDTVAFF. DNA of the CDR3: TGTGCTAGCAGCTTCAACAGGGACACTGTGGCTTTCTTT.

The chain is built from TRBV5-1 and TRBJ2-1; 9 bases fit TRBD2. CDR1 is SGHRS, CDR2 YFSETQ, per germline. The V segment lost 2 bases and the J segment 1 base; nucleotides outside the gene matches: 13. The CDR3 spans 19 residues. CDR3 amino acids: CASSFSISGRPKSYNEQFF. CDR3 sequence (DNA): TGCGCCAGCAGCTTCTCAATCAGCGGGAGGCCCAAATCCTACAATGAGCAGTTCTTC.

Remarks on this clonotype: The missing conserved phenylalanine or tryptophan at the end of this CDR3 makes a read error likely. This sequence joins TRBV11-2 and TRBJ1-6; D unclear. The germline V gene encodes CDR1 SGHAT and CDR2 FQNNGV. The CDR3 consists of 13 residues. The CDR3 nucleotides are TGTGCCAGCAGCTCCACCCGGAATTCACGCCTCCACATT. This encodes CASSSTRNSRLHI.

This chain links TRBV11-2 with TRBJ2-6; D is ambiguous. The CDR3 consists of 16 residues. Trimming pared 5 bases from V and 2 bases from J, leaving 13 bases between. CDR1 SGHAT and CDR2 FQNNGV come from the germline V gene. The CDR3 DNA reads as TGTGCCAGCAGCCCACAAATTAGCCCTGGGGCCAACGTCCTGACTTTC. Encoded protein: CASSPQISPGANVLTF.

This clonotype was counted at least ten times. The chain combines TRBV4-1 with TRBJ2-1; D unclear. Looked up from germline, CDR1 is MGHRA and CDR2 is YSYEKL. Trimming shortened V by 0 bases and J by 5 bases, and 11 bases separated the two germline ends. There are 15 residues in the CDR3. CDR3 loop: CASSQDSAAHNEQFF. DNA of the CDR3: TGCGCCAGCAGCCAAGATTCGGCAGCCCACAATGAGCAGTTCTTC.

As to this clonotype: At one boundary the junction diverges from the germline segment, which might be a read error. The chain has TRBV6-5 and TRBJ2-7; D is uncertain. Germline V lookup: CDR1 MNHEY, CDR2 SVGAGI. CDR3 length: 12 amino acids. CDR3 DNA: TGTGCCGGCAGTAACGGAAACTACGAGCAGTACTTC. Its translation is CAGSNGNYEQYF.

This clonotype was detected only once. This may stem from a read error, because a much larger clone lies one nucleotide away. This chain uses TRBV10-1 with TRBJ2-1; no definite D call. The ends were cut back, 6 bases at V and 0 bases at J, with 12 bases in the middle. Germline CDR1 and CDR2: WNHNN and SYGVQD (reference sequence). The CDR3 totals 15 residues. Here the CDR3 reads CASRYMNSSYNEQFF. The CDR3 DNA follows: TGCGCCAGCAGATACATGAACAGCTCCTACAATGAGCAGTTCTTC.

This clonotype was seen a handful of times. The chain links TRBV10-3 to TRBJ2-3; D uncertain. CDR1 is ENHRY, CDR2 SYGVKD, per germline. Between the trimmed V and J ends, which lost 6 bases and 3 bases, there was a span of 10 bases. This CDR3 is built from 13 residues. The DNA for the CDR3 is TGTGCCATCAGCCCGGGCCAAACAGATACGCAGTATTTT. Its protein is CAISPGQTDTQYF.

This clonotype was detected a few times. The V gene is TRBV15, the J gene TRBJ2-3, with TRBD1 matching 8 bases. Germline CDR1 and CDR2: LNHNV and YYDKDF (reference sequence). V shed 6 bases and J 1 base; nucleotides not matched to a gene: 6. This CDR3 has 15 amino acids. The CDR3: CATRLNRGGTDTQYF. DNA of the CDR3: TGTGCCACCAGACTGAACAGGGGGGGCACAGATACGCAGTATTTT.

This clonotype has more than one count but fewer than ten. CDR3 sequence: CASSQAGKYNEQFF. CDR3 in DNA: TGTGCCAGCAGCCAAGCGGGAAAATACAATGAGCAGTTCTTC. The chain recombines TRBV14 with TRBJ2-1; possible D gene TRBD2, 5 bases. Per germline, CDR1 SGHDN and CDR2 FVKESK. V was pared by 1 base and J by 4 bases, with 8 bases between. The CDR3 has 14 residues.

This clonotype was picked up many times. The chain has TRBV4-3 and TRBJ2-5; no definite D call. The CDR3 sequence is 13 residues long. CDR1 is LGHNA and CDR2 is YSLEER in the germline V gene. Trimming cost V 0 bases and J 4 bases, with 6 bases left between them. The CDR3 spells CASSQDQRETQYF. CDR3 sequence (DNA): TGCGCCAGCAGCCAAGATCAGCGAGAGACCCAGTACTTC.

As concerns this clonotype: A much larger clone differs from this one at a single base, so this may be a read error. The genes are TRBV10-2 and TRBJ2-7; 8 positions agree with TRBD1. The CDR3 totals 16 residues. CDR1 is WSHSY and CDR2 is SAAADI in the germline V gene. V gave up 5 bases and J gave up 3 bases; unmatched junction bases: 12. The CDR3: CASSRSVTGENYEQYF. The CDR3 coding sequence is TGCGCCAGCAGTCGGAGTGTGACAGGGGAGAACTACGAGCAGTACTTC.

This clonotype was counted ten times or more. The chain recombines TRBV10-3 with TRBJ2-7; D ambiguous. The V end lost 3 bases, the J end lost 2 bases, and 8 bases lay between the germline ends. The CDR3 runs 13 residues. CDR1 and CDR2 from the germline V gene are ENHRY and SYGVKD. The CDR3: CAISEGRPYEQYF. The CDR3 coding sequence is TGTGCCATCAGTGAAGGCAGGCCCTACGAGCAGTACTTC.

V and J are TRBV11-2 and TRBJ2-5; 11 nucleotides match TRBD2. The CDR3 spans 16 residues. V trimming: 5 bases; J trimming: 2 bases; junction bases outside the gene matches: 7. Germline loops: CDR1 SGHAT, CDR2 FQNNGV. The CDR3 sequence: CASSLRLAGRQETQYF. The CDR3 DNA is TGTGCCAGCAGCCTCCGACTAGCGGGGAGACAAGAGACCCAGTACTTC.

In regard to this clonotype: One base away lies a much larger clone, so this may be a sequencing read error. This chain uses TRBV6-5 with TRBJ2-7; the D call may be TRBD1 or TRBD2 (5 bases each). In germline, CDR1 is MNHEY, CDR2 SVGAGI. The CDR3 runs to 11 residues. V lost 7 bases and J lost 8, with 12 bases in between. The CDR3 DNA follows: TGTGCCAGCATCTATCAGGGACAGCAGTACTTC. Protein sequence: CASIYQGQQYF.

A remark on this clonotype: At one end, the junction sequence differs from germline, possibly due to a read error. The gene calls are TRBV12-3 or TRBV12-4 and TRBJ2-5; D ambiguous. This CDR3 is built from 13 residues. CDR3 region: CASCLGNLETQYF. CDR3 coding DNA: TGTGCCAGCTGTTTAGGTAATTTGGAGACCCAGTACTTC.

This clonotype turned up a few times. V and J are TRBV6-5 and TRBJ2-5; 10 nucleotides match TRBD2. The V gene's germline CDR1 is MNHEY and CDR2 SVGAGI. CDR3 length: 16 amino acids. V shed 0 bases, J shed 5 bases, and the junction held 6 bases outside the gene matches. The CDR3 nucleotides read TGTGCCAGCAGTTACTCGACCCTAGCGGGAGTTGAGACCCAGTACTTC. Translated: CASSYSTLAGVETQYF.

The count of this clonotype is one. This may arise from a read error, as a much more abundant clone is one base away. The chain couples TRBV6-2 or TRBV6-3 to TRBJ1-5; possible D gene TRBD1, 5 bases. The CDR3 length is 13 residues. CDR1 is MNHEY, CDR2 SVGEGT, per germline. Between the trimmed V and J ends, which lost 5 bases and 6 bases, there was a span of 11 bases. This CDR3 is CASSVDSLQPQHF. In nucleotides, the CDR3 is TGTGCCAGCAGTGTCGACAGTCTTCAGCCCCAGCATTTT.